Listed below are T cell receptor beta chains from one sample, sequenced in a study of blood T cell repertoires in COVID-19. Some clones are missing from TCRdb's copy, which holds only in-frame ones; the method was immunoSEQ multiplex PCR. This table holds 310,000 or so clones, approximately 84% found once. Material for sequencing was peripheral blood. These receptors were collected from a woman aged 25 to 45 who had recovered from COVID-19. Each CDR3 is given with its conserved first and last residue. Fields, in order: CDR3 protein, CDR3 DNA, V gene, J gene, clone size, D gene. D genes are given only for firm matches. Expanded clones get a size class; other rows say once, few or many, or leave the size out.

CDR3aa: CATYYQGEAFF
CDR3nt: TGTGCCACTTATTATCAGGGTGAAGCTTTCTTT
v_gene: TRBV24-1
j_gene: TRBJ1-1
abundance: .
d_gene: .

CDR3aa: CASSPDRGLYEQYF
CDR3nt: TGCGCCAGCAGTCCGGACAGGGGGCTCTACGAGCAGTACTTC
v_gene: TRBV10-1
j_gene: TRBJ2-7
abundance: .
d_gene: TRBD1

CDR3aa: CASSLISSYNEQFF
CDR3nt: TGTGCCAGCAGCTTAATTAGCTCCTACAATGAGCAGTTCTTC
v_gene: TRBV7-9
j_gene: TRBJ2-1
abundance: .
d_gene: .

CDR3aa: CASSFDTLQGQGEKEKLFF
CDR3nt: TGTGCCAGCAGCTTTGATACCTTACAGGGACAGGGGGAAAAAGAAAAACTGTTTTTT
v_gene: TRBV7-9
j_gene: TRBJ1-4
abundance: once
d_gene: TRBD1

CDR3aa: CASSMTGETEAFF
CDR3nt: TGCGCCAGCAGCATGACAGGGGAAACTGAAGCTTTCTTT
v_gene: TRBV5-1
j_gene: TRBJ1-1
abundance: .
d_gene: TRBD1

CDR3aa: CASSQGGGEAFF
CDR3nt: TGTGCCAGCAGCCAAGGGGGGGGTGAAGCTTTCTTT
v_gene: TRBV4-2
j_gene: TRBJ1-1
abundance: few
d_gene: .

CDR3aa: CATSDFGQGQETQYF
CDR3nt: TGTGCCACCAGTGATTTCGGACAGGGCCAAGAGACCCAGTACTTC
v_gene: TRBV24-1
j_gene: TRBJ2-5
abundance: .
d_gene: TRBD1

CDR3aa: CASTGQARYSYGYTF
CDR3nt: TGTGCCAGCACAGGACAGGCCCGATACTCCTATGGCTACACCTTC
v_gene: TRBV2
j_gene: TRBJ1-2
abundance: once
d_gene: TRBD1

CDR3aa: CATSRGAGDSYNEQFF
CDR3nt: TGTGCCACCAGCAGAGGGGCGGGGGACTCCTACAATGAGCAGTTCTTC
v_gene: TRBV15
j_gene: TRBJ2-1
abundance: .
d_gene: TRBD2

CDR3aa: CASRPGETGGYGYTF
CDR3nt: TGTGCCAGCAGGCCCGGGGAAACAGGGGGCTATGGCTACACCTTC
v_gene: TRBV6-5
j_gene: TRBJ1-2
abundance: .
d_gene: TRBD1

CDR3aa: CASSPTLSSGSSNTGELFF
CDR3nt: TGTGCCAGCTCACCAACGTTGTCTAGCGGGAGTTCGAACACCGGGGAGCTGTTTTTT
v_gene: TRBV18
j_gene: TRBJ2-2
abundance: once
d_gene: TRBD2

CDR3aa: CASSPMAGFPPGNTIYF
CDR3nt: TGTGCCAGCAGCCCCATGGCAGGTTTCCCACCTGGAAACACCATATATTTT
v_gene: TRBV7-3
j_gene: TRBJ1-3
abundance: .
d_gene: .

CDR3aa: CASSIFGGNKYEQYF
CDR3nt: TGTGCCAGTAGTATCTTCGGAGGTAACAAGTACGAGCAGTACTTC
v_gene: TRBV19
j_gene: TRBJ2-7
abundance: .
d_gene: .

CDR3aa: CASSLGAGQGPGANVLTF
CDR3nt: TGTGCCAGCAGCTTAGGGGCGGGACAGGGGCCCGGGGCCAACGTCCTGACTTTC
v_gene: TRBV7-9
j_gene: TRBJ2-6
abundance: .
d_gene: TRBD1

CDR3aa: CATSSRLDTGEQFF
CDR3nt: TGTGCCACCAGCTCCAGACTAGACACCGGTGAGCAGTTCTTC
v_gene: TRBV24-1
j_gene: TRBJ2-1
abundance: once
d_gene: .

CDR3aa: CAWSPHRGGNEKLFF
CDR3nt: TGTGCCTGGAGTCCGCACAGGGGTGGGAATGAAAAACTGTTTTTT
v_gene: TRBV30
j_gene: TRBJ1-4
abundance: .
d_gene: TRBD1

CDR3aa: CASSMASWEEQFF
CDR3nt: TGTGCCAGTAGTATGGCTAGCTGGGAGGAGCAGTTCTTC
v_gene: TRBV19
j_gene: TRBJ2-1
abundance: .
d_gene: .

CDR3aa: CASSPVWSNQPQHF
CDR3nt: TGTGCCAGCAGCCCGGTGTGGAGCAATCAGCCCCAGCATTTT
v_gene: TRBV6-4
j_gene: TRBJ1-5
abundance: .
d_gene: .

CDR3aa: CASSPGTYFLYSGNTIYF
CDR3nt: TGTGCCAGCAGTCCCGGGACATACTTTTTATACTCTGGAAACACCATATATTTT
v_gene: TRBV28
j_gene: TRBJ1-3
abundance: .
d_gene: .

CDR3aa: CASYVAGGPTGELFF
CDR3nt: TGTGCCAGCTATGTAGCGGGAGGGCCGACCGGGGAGCTGTTTTTT
v_gene: TRBV2
j_gene: TRBJ2-2
abundance: .
d_gene: TRBD2

CDR3aa: CASSLTGKAYEQYF
CDR3nt: TGTGCCAGCAGTTTAACAGGGAAGGCGTACGAGCAGTACTTC
v_gene: TRBV27
j_gene: TRBJ2-7
abundance: .
d_gene: .

CDR3aa: CSVGGMDIYSANYGYTF
CDR3nt: TGCAGCGTTGGAGGAATGGACATTTACTCAGCTAACTATGGCTACACCTTC
v_gene: TRBV29-1
j_gene: TRBJ1-2
abundance: .
d_gene: .

CDR3aa: CAISQTSGTGEQYF
CDR3nt: TGTGCCATCAGCCAGACTAGCGGGACGGGGGAGCAGTACTTC
v_gene: TRBV10-3
j_gene: TRBJ2-7
abundance: .
d_gene: TRBD2

CDR3aa: CASSPVQWSTGELFF
CDR3nt: TGTGCCAGCAGCCCCGTCCAATGGAGCACCGGGGAGCTGTTTTTT
v_gene: TRBV7-2
j_gene: TRBJ2-2
abundance: .
d_gene: .

CDR3aa: CASSLGPAGVGNQPQHF
CDR3nt: TGCGCCAGCAGCTTGGGTCCGGCAGGGGTGGGTAATCAGCCCCAGCATTTT
v_gene: TRBV5-1
j_gene: TRBJ1-5
abundance: .
d_gene: .

CDR3aa: CAWSEGPHGEQFF
CDR3nt: TGTGCCTGGAGCGAGGGCCCCCATGGTGAGCAGTTCTTC
v_gene: TRBV30
j_gene: TRBJ2-1
abundance: .
d_gene: .

CDR3aa: CASTTSPNTGELFF
CDR3nt: TGTGCCAGCACTACTAGCCCTAACACCGGGGAGCTGTTTTTT
v_gene: TRBV2
j_gene: TRBJ2-2
abundance: few
d_gene: .

CDR3aa: CASSPKQSGQGRVDASYTEAFF
CDR3nt: TGCGCCAGCAGCCCGAAACAATCCGGACAGGGGAGGGTTGATGCGTCATACACTGAAGCTTTCTTT
v_gene: TRBV4-1
j_gene: TRBJ1-1
abundance: .
d_gene: TRBD1

CDR3aa: CASLGDGRYNEQFF
CDR3nt: TGTGCCAGCCTTGGGGACGGGAGGTACAATGAGCAGTTCTTC
v_gene: TRBV6-4
j_gene: TRBJ2-1
abundance: .
d_gene: TRBD2

CDR3aa: CSVPFRGSSYNEQFF
CDR3nt: TGCAGCGTTCCCTTCAGGGGGAGCTCCTACAATGAGCAGTTCTTC
v_gene: TRBV29-1
j_gene: TRBJ2-1
abundance: .
d_gene: TRBD1

CDR3aa: CASSLALPSSYNEQFF
CDR3nt: TGTGCCAGCAGCTTAGCGCTACCGTCCTCCTACAATGAGCAGTTCTTC
v_gene: TRBV7-2
j_gene: TRBJ2-1
abundance: .
d_gene: .

CDR3aa: CASSQGDRGNTIYF
CDR3nt: TGCGCCAGCAGCCAAGGGGACAGGGGAAACACCATATATTTT
v_gene: TRBV5-1
j_gene: TRBJ1-3
abundance: .
d_gene: TRBD1

CDR3aa: CASIKEIQEKLFF
CDR3nt: TGTGCCAGCATCAAGGAGATTCAGGAAAAACTGTTTTTT
v_gene: TRBV2
j_gene: TRBJ1-4
abundance: .
d_gene: .

CDR3aa: CASSQEGVTGNTGELFF
CDR3nt: TGCGCCAGCAGCCAAGAGGGGGTGACAGGAAACACCGGGGAGCTGTTTTTT
v_gene: TRBV4-1
j_gene: TRBJ2-2
abundance: .
d_gene: .

CDR3aa: CASSGQDNQPQHF
CDR3nt: TGTGCCAGCAGTGGACAGGACAATCAGCCCCAGCATTTT
v_gene: TRBV2
j_gene: TRBJ1-5
abundance: .
d_gene: .

CDR3aa: CASRYRGKGSGETQYF
CDR3nt: TGTGCCAGCAGGTACAGGGGGAAGGGATCTGGAGAGACCCAGTACTTC
v_gene: TRBV6-2/TRBV6-3
j_gene: TRBJ2-5
abundance: .
d_gene: TRBD1

CDR3aa: CSASVPGQGSYEQYF
CDR3nt: TGCAGTGCTAGTGTCCCGGGACAGGGGTCCTACGAGCAGTACTTC
v_gene: TRBV20-1
j_gene: TRBJ2-7
abundance: .
d_gene: TRBD1

CDR3aa: CASSPDRNQPQHF
CDR3nt: TGCGCCAGCAGCCCGGACAGAAATCAGCCCCAGCATTTT
v_gene: TRBV4-3
j_gene: TRBJ1-5
abundance: .
d_gene: .

CDR3aa: CASSTGQGRSGNTIYF
CDR3nt: TGTGCCAGCAGCACCGGACAGGGTCGCTCTGGAAACACCATATATTTT
v_gene: TRBV5-8
j_gene: TRBJ1-3
abundance: few
d_gene: TRBD1

CDR3aa: CASSLWGSRYNEQFF
CDR3nt: TGTGCCAGCAGCCTTTGGGGCAGTCGCTACAATGAGCAGTTCTTC
v_gene: TRBV7-9
j_gene: TRBJ2-1
abundance: .
d_gene: .

CDR3aa: CASSQEPGTGELFF
CDR3nt: TGCGCCAGCAGCCAAGAGCCGGGGACCGGGGAGCTGTTTTTT
v_gene: TRBV4-1
j_gene: TRBJ2-2
abundance: .
d_gene: .

CDR3aa: CATALTASYEQYF
CDR3nt: TGTGCCACCGCGTTGACAGCCTCCTACGAGCAGTACTTC
v_gene: TRBV7-2
j_gene: TRBJ2-7
abundance: .
d_gene: .

CDR3aa: CASSLQGETYEQYF
CDR3nt: TGTGCCAGCAGTTTACAGGGGGAGACCTACGAGCAGTACTTC
v_gene: TRBV28
j_gene: TRBJ2-7
abundance: .
d_gene: TRBD1

CDR3aa: CASSEQAQETQYF
CDR3nt: TGTGCCAGCAGTGAACAGGCTCAAGAGACCCAGTACTTC
v_gene: TRBV6-4
j_gene: TRBJ2-5
abundance: .
d_gene: .

CDR3aa: CASSVGGQGVYYNEQFF
CDR3nt: TGTGCCAGCAGCGTAGGGGGACAGGGGGTATATTACAATGAGCAGTTCTTC
v_gene: TRBV9
j_gene: TRBJ2-1
abundance: .
d_gene: TRBD1

CDR3aa: CASSQGTGAHYGYTF
CDR3nt: TGCGCCAGCAGCCAGGGGACAGGGGCCCACTATGGCTACACCTTC
v_gene: TRBV4-1
j_gene: TRBJ1-2
abundance: .
d_gene: TRBD1

CDR3aa: CASSPRGRTEKLFF
CDR3nt: TGTGCCAGCTCACCACGGGGGCGCACGGAAAAACTGTTTTTT
v_gene: TRBV18
j_gene: TRBJ1-4
abundance: .
d_gene: .

CDR3aa: CASSPTNGPYGYTF
CDR3nt: TGTGCCAGCAGCCCGACTAACGGCCCCTATGGCTACACCTTC
v_gene: TRBV7-2
j_gene: TRBJ1-2
abundance: .
d_gene: .

CDR3aa: CASSQVDSSYEQYF
CDR3nt: TGTGCCAGCAGCCAAGTTGACAGCTCCTACGAGCAGTACTTC
v_gene: TRBV3-1/TRBV3-2
j_gene: TRBJ2-7
abundance: .
d_gene: .

CDR3aa: CASSYDRDTQYF
CDR3nt: TGTGCCAGCAGTTACGATCGGGATACCCAGTATTTT
v_gene: TRBV6-2/TRBV6-3
j_gene: TRBJ2-3
abundance: .
d_gene: .

CDR3aa: CASSSGTSLREQYF
CDR3nt: TGTGCCAGCAGCTCCGGGACATCCTTACGGGAGCAGTACTTC
v_gene: TRBV7-2
j_gene: TRBJ2-7
abundance: .
d_gene: .

CDR3aa: CASSLTYRTGGDRRGNQPQHF
CDR3nt: TGTGCCAGCAGCTTAACTTATCGGACAGGGGGAGATAGACGGGGCAATCAGCCCCAGCATTTT
v_gene: TRBV7-3
j_gene: TRBJ1-5
abundance: .
d_gene: TRBD1

CDR3aa: CASPGTQGIGNQPQHF
CDR3nt: TGTGCCAGCCCGGGAACTCAGGGGATCGGCAATCAGCCCCAGCATTTT
v_gene: TRBV16
j_gene: TRBJ1-5
abundance: .
d_gene: .

CDR3aa: CASSLGGYLQQYF
CDR3nt: TGTGCCAGCAGCTTAGGGGGCTATCTCCAGCAGTACTTC
v_gene: TRBV7-2
j_gene: TRBJ2-7
abundance: .
d_gene: .